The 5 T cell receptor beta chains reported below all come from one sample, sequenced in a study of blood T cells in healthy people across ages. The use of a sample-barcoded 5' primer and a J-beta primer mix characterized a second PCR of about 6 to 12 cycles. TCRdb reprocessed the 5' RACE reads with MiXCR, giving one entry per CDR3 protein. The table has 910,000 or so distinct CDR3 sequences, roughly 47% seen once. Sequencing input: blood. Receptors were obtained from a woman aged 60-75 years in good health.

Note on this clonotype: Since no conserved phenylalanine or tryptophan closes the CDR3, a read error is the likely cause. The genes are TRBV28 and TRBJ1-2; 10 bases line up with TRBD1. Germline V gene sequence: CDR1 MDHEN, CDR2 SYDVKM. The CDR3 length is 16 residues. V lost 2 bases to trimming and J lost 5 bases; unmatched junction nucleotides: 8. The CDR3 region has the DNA TGTGCCAGCAGTTTACCCTCGGGACAGGGGCGATATGGCTACACCGTC. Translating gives CASSLPSGQGRYGYTV.

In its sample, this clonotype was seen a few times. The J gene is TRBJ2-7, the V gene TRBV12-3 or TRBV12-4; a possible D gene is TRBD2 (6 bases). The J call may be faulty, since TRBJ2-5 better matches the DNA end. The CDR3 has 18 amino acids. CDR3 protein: CASSLETNAGSGKETQYF. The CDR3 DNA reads TGTGCCAGCAGTTTAGAAACGAATGCGGGGTCGGGGAAGGAGACCCAGTACTTC.

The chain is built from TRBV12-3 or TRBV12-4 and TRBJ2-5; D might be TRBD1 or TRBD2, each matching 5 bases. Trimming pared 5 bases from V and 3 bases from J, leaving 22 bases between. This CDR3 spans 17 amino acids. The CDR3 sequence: CASSTRPNTGPKETQYF. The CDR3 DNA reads TGTGCCAGCAGTACTAGACCTAATACAGGACCAAAAGAGACCCAGTACTTC.

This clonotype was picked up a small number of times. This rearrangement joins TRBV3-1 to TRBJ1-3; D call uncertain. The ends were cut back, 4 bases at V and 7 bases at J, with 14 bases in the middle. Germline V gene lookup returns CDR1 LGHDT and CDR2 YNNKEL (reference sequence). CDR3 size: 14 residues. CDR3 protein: CASSRTDRFNTIYF. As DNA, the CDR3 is TGTGCCAGCAGCCGGACTGACCGTTTCAACACCATATATTTT.

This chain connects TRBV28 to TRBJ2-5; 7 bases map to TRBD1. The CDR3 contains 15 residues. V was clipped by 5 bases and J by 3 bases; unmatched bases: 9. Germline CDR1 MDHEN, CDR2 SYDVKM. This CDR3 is CASSPTGVLEETQYF. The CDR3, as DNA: TGTGCCAGCAGTCCTACAGGGGTTCTAGAAGAGACCCAGTACTTC.